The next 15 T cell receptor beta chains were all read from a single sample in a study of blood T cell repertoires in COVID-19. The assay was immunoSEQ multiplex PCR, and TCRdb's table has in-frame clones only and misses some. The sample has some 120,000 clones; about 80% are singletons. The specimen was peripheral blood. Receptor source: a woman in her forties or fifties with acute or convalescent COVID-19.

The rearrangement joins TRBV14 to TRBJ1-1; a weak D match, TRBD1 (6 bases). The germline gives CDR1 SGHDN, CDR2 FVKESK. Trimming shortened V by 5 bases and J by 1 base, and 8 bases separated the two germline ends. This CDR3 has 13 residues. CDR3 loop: CASSLQGNTEAFF. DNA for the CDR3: TGTGCCAGCAGCTTACAGGGGAACACTGAAGCTTTCTTT.

Here the CDR3 reads CASSPLTFTRNTEAFF. The CDR3 region has the DNA TGTGCCAGCTCACCATTGACTTTCACGCGGAACACTGAAGCTTTCTTT. The chain uses TRBV18 and TRBJ1-1; no clear D. Germline-derived CDR1 and CDR2 are KGHSH and LQKENI. The ends were cut back, 2 bases at V and 1 base at J, with 14 bases in the middle. This CDR3 has 16 residues. Drawing the rest from reference TRBV18 and TRBJ1-1, the complete variable domain is NAGVMQNPRHLVRRRGQEARLRCSPMKGHSHVYWYRQLPEEGLKFMVYLQKENIIDESGMPKERFSAEFPKEGPSILRIQQVVRGDSAAYFCASSPLTFTRNTEAFFGQGTRLTVV.

The CDR3: CAWSVRVMDEQFF. The CDR3 region has the DNA TGTGCCTGGAGTGTACGCGTGATGGATGAGCAGTTCTTC. The V call is TRBV30, the J call TRBJ2-1; D gene ambiguous. Trimming took off 0 bases at V and 8 bases at J, with 11 bases between the two ends. Germline assignment: CDR1 GTSNPN and CDR2 SVGIG (reference sequence). The CDR3 sequence is 13 residues long.

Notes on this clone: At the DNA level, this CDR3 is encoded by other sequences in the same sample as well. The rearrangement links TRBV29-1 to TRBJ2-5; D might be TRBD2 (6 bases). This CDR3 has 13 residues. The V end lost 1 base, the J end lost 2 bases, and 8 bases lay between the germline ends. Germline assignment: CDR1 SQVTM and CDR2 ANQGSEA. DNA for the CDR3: TGCAGCGTTGAAGGTGGGGGGCAAGAGACCCAGTACTTC. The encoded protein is CSVEGGGQETQYF.

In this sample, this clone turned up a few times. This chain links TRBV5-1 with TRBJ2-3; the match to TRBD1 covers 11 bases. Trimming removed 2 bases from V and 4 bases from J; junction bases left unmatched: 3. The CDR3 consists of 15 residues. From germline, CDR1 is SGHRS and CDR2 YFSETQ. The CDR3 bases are TGCGCCAGCAGCTTATCGGGACAGGGGGCAGATACGCAGTATTTT. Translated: CASSLSGQGADTQYF.

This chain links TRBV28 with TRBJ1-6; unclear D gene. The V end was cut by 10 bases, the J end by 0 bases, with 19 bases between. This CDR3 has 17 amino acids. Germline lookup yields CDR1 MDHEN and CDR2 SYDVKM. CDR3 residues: CATTREASRSYNSPLHF. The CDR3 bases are TGTGCCACCACTAGGGAGGCCTCCCGCTCCTATAATTCACCCCTCCACTTT.

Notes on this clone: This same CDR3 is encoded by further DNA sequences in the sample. This CDR3 reads CASTPLTRNEQFF. DNA of the CDR3: TGTGCCAGCACTCCGTTAACTAGAAATGAGCAGTTCTTC. The chain combines TRBV6-5 with TRBJ2-1, with D perhaps matching TRBD2 (5 bases). V was clipped by 7 bases and J by 7 bases, with 14 bases between them. Germline CDR1 MNHEY, CDR2 SVGAGI. The CDR3 has 13 residues.

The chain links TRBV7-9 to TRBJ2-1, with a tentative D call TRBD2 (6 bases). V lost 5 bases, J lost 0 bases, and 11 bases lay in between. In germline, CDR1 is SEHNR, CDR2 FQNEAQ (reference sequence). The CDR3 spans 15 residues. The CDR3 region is CASSIIAASYNEQFF. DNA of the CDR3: TGTGCCAGCAGCATCATAGCGGCCTCCTACAATGAGCAGTTCTTC.

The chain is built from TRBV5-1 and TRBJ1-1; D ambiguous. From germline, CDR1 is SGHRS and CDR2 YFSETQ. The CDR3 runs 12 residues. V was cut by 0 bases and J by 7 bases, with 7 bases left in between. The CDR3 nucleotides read TGCGCCAGCAGCTTGGACAGTTATGAAGCTTTCTTT. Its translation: CASSLDSYEAFF.

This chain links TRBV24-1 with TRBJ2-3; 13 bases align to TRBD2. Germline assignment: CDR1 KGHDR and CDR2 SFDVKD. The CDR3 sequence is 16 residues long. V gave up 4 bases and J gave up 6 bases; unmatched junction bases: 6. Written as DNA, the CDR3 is TGTGCCACCAGTGAGACTAGCGGGAGGATCGTCGATACGCAGTATTTT. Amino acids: CATSETSGRIVDTQYF.

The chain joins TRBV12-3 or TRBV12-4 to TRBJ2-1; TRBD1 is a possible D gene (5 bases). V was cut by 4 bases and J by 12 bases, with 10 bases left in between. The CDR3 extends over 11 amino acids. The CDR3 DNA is TGTGCCAGCAGTTCGGACACCCGGCAGTTCTTC. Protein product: CASSSDTRQFF.

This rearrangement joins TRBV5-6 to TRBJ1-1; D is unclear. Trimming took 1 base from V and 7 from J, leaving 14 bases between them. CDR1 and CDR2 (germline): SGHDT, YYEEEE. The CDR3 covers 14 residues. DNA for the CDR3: TGTGCCAGCAGCTTGCTTCCTTCAGGTGGTGAAGCTTTCTTT. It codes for CASSLLPSGGEAFF.

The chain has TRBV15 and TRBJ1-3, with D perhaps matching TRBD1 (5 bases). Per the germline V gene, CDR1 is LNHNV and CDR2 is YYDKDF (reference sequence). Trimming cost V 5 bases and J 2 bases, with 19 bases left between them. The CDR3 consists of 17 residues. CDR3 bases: TGTGCCACCAGCTTTTTTACCAGGGCTGGTACTGGAAACACCATATATTTT. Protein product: CATSFFTRAGTGNTIYF. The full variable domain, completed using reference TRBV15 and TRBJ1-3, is DAMVIQNPRYQVTQFGKPVTLSCSQTLNHNVMYWYQQKSSQAPKLLFHYYDKDFNNEADTPDNFQSRRPNTSFCFLDIRSPGLGDTAMYLCATSFFTRAGTGNTIYFGEGSWLTVV.

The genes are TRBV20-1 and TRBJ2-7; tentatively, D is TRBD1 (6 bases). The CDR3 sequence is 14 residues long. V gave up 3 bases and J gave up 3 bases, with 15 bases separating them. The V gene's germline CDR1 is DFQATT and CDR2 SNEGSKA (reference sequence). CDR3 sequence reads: CSASERQAIYEQYF. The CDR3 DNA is TGCAGTGCTAGTGAACGACAGGCTATCTACGAGCAGTACTTC.

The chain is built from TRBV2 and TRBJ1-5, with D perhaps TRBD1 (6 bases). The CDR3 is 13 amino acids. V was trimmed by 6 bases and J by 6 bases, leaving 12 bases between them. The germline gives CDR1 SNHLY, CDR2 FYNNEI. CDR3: CASRNRVGQPQHF. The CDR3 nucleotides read TGTGCCAGCAGAAACAGGGTCGGTCAGCCCCAGCATTTT. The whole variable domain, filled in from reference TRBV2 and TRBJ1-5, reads EPEVTQTPSHQVTQMGQEVILRCVPISNHLYFYWYRQILGQKVEFLVSFYNNEISEKSEIFDDQFSVERPDGSNFTLKIRSTKLEDSAMYFCASRNRVGQPQHFGDGTRLSIL.